The 26 T cell receptor beta chains in this list originate from one sample, sequenced in a study of blood T cell repertoires in COVID-19. The protocol was immunoSEQ multiplex PCR, while the TCRdb copy is restricted to in-frame clones and leaves out a portion. The repertoire has 150,000 to 200,000 clones, about 87% of them found once; the top ten carry roughly 1.5%. Sequencing was carried out using peripheral blood. These receptors all stem from a woman aged 45-65 years with acute or convalescent COVID-19.

The V gene is TRBV3-1 (or the pseudogene TRBV3-2), the J gene TRBJ1-2; D is uncertain. The CDR3 sequence is 15 residues long. V gave up 4 bases and J gave up 0 bases, with 12 bases separating them. CDR1 and CDR2 (germline): LGHDT, YNNKEL (reference sequence). This chain's CDR3 is CASSPHVAANYGYTF. The CDR3 DNA is TGTGCCAGCAGCCCCCACGTCGCAGCTAACTATGGCTACACCTTC.

As concerns this clone: At one boundary the junction diverges from the germline segment, which might be a read error. The chain couples TRBV19 to TRBJ2-1, with 9 bases identical to TRBD2. The CDR3 contains 14 residues. Germline-derived CDR1 and CDR2 are LNHDA and SQIVND (reference sequence). The CDR3 nucleotides are TGTGCCAGTAGTACCGGGACTAGCTACGATGAGCAGTTCTTC. It codes for CASSTGTSYDEQFF.

The V call is TRBV7-2, the J call TRBJ1-6; D call uncertain. CDR1 is SGHTA and CDR2 is FQGNSA in the germline V gene. V was cut by 4 bases and J by 5 bases, with 18 bases left in between. The CDR3 length is 17 residues. The CDR3 coding sequence is TGTGCCAGCAGCTCCCCCCAACTAGGGCTAAATAATTCACCCCTCCACTTT. Translation gives CASSSPQLGLNNSPLHF.

The sample holds a few counts of this clone. The chain links TRBV19 to TRBJ1-6; D perhaps matches TRBD1 (5 bases). V lost 2 bases and J lost 6, with 14 bases in between. CDR1 is LNHDA, CDR2 SQIVND, per germline (reference sequence). The CDR3 is made up of 16 amino acids. CDR3 sequence (DNA): TGTGCCAGTAGTATATCGGGAGGGAGGGGTAATTCACCCCTCCACTTT. As protein: CASSISGGRGNSPLHF.

The rearrangement links TRBV27 to TRBJ2-5, with a tentative D call TRBD2 (5 bases). The CDR3 is made up of 16 amino acids. V was clipped by 5 bases and J by 5 bases, with 21 bases between them. The V gene's germline CDR1 is MNHEY and CDR2 SMNVEV (reference sequence). CDR3 sequence (DNA): TGTGCCAGCAGTGACCTCTGGGCGGGCAAGCTCGAGACCCAGTACTTC. This translates into CASSDLWAGKLETQYF.

The chain has TRBV18 and TRBJ2-1, with TRBD2 identical over 8 bases. CDR3 length equals 12 residues. The trim removed 5 bases at V and 9 bases at J, leaving 3 bases unmatched. The germline CDR1 and CDR2 sequences are KGHSH and LQKENI. The DNA for the CDR3 is TGTGCCAGCTCAGTCCGGGGGGGTGAGCAGTTCTTC. Its translation: CASSVRGGEQFF.

The V and J genes are TRBV3-1 (or the pseudogene TRBV3-2) and TRBJ1-1; D call uncertain. The CDR3 length is 15 residues. The ends were cut back, 4 bases at V and 2 bases at J, with 14 bases in the middle. The germline V gene encodes CDR1 LGHDT and CDR2 YNNKEL (reference sequence). Here the CDR3 DNA reads TGTGCCAGCAGCCCCCGGAAGGTAGCAAACACTGAAGCTTTCTTT. Encoded protein: CASSPRKVANTEAFF.

The genes are TRBV9 and TRBJ2-1; 8 nucleotides align to TRBD2. The CDR3 is 15 amino acids. J lost 0 bases, V lost 7 bases, and 6 bases had no gene match. The germline gives CDR1 SGDLS, CDR2 YYNGEE. In nucleotides, the CDR3 is TGTGCCAGCTCCACGGGGGGGAGCTCCTACAATGAGCAGTTCTTC. It is translated as CASSTGGSSYNEQFF.

V and J are TRBV5-1 and TRBJ2-5, with TRBD2 identical over 13 bases. Germline V CDR1 and CDR2: SGHRS, YFSETQ. CDR3 length: 18 residues. V lost 0 bases and J lost 5; bases outside the gene matches: 10. The CDR3 region is CASSLDYGLAGARETQYF. CDR3 in DNA: TGCGCCAGCAGCTTGGATTACGGACTAGCGGGAGCAAGGGAGACCCAGTACTTC.

The chain joins TRBV27 to TRBJ2-5; perhaps TRBD2 as D (5 bases). Deletions cut 4 bases from V and 5 bases from J, with 26 bases between. This CDR3 has 18 residues. CDR1 MNHEY and CDR2 SMNVEV come from the germline V gene (reference sequence). This CDR3 reads CASSSSSRGSHGPETQYF. The CDR3 DNA reads TGTGCCAGCAGTTCTTCCTCGAGAGGGAGTCATGGTCCGGAGACCCAGTACTTC.

The chain employs TRBV30 and TRBJ1-1; D not resolved. Between the trimmed V and J ends, which lost 4 bases and 0 bases, there was a span of 9 bases. The CDR3 is made up of 13 amino acids. Germline CDR1 and CDR2: GTSNPN and SVGIG (reference sequence). The CDR3, as DNA: TGTGCCTGGATGAGACATATGAACACTGAAGCTTTCTTT. This gives the protein CAWMRHMNTEAFF. Supplemented by reference TRBV30 and TRBJ1-1, the full variable domain reads SQTIHQWPATLVQPVGSPLSLECTVEGTSNPNLYWYRQAAGRGLQLLFYSVGIGQISSEVPQNLSASRPQDRQFILSSKKLLLSDSGFYLCAWMRHMNTEAFFGQGTRLTVV.

The chain joins TRBV19 to TRBJ2-5; 8 nucleotides align to TRBD1. Germline CDR1 LNHDA, CDR2 SQIVND (reference sequence). CDR3 length: 16 residues. Trimming took 0 bases from V and 3 from J; bases not matched to a gene: 6. In DNA, the CDR3 is TGTGCCAGTAGTATAGATCACACAGGGGGAAAAGAGACCCAGTACTTC. Amino acid sequence: CASSIDHTGGKETQYF.

In its sample, this clone was seen a few times. CDR3 DNA sequence: TGTGCCAGCAGCCCGGGGACTAGCGGGGGCCACAATGAGCAGTTCTTC. It codes for CASSPGTSGGHNEQFF. The V and J genes are TRBV11-2 and TRBJ2-1, with 14 bases lining up with TRBD2. With 5 bases clipped from V and 5 bases from J, the junction kept 5 bases outside the gene matches. Looked up from germline, CDR1 is SGHAT and CDR2 is FQNNGV. This CDR3 comprises 16 residues.

The rearrangement links TRBV7-2 to TRBJ2-7, with D possibly matching TRBD2 (5 bases). The length of the CDR3 is 14 residues. CDR1 and CDR2 (germline): SGHTA, FQGNSA. V was trimmed by 0 bases and J by 6 bases, leaving 12 bases between them. The CDR3 here is CASSLAWVGSEQYF. CDR3 nucleotide sequence: TGTGCCAGCAGCTTAGCGTGGGTGGGGAGCGAGCAGTACTTC.

The chain carries TRBV7-7 and TRBJ2-2; D not certain. The V gene lost 5 bases and the J gene lost 8 bases, with 18 bases spanning the gap. The germline V gene encodes CDR1 SSHAT and CDR2 FNYEAQ (reference sequence). There are 15 residues in the CDR3. CDR3 residues: CASSQNSPLVGELFF. DNA for the CDR3: TGTGCCAGCAGCCAGAACAGTCCTCTTGTGGGGGAGCTGTTTTTT.

About this clone itself: At one end, the junction sequence differs from germline, possibly due to a read error. This sequence joins TRBV7-8 and TRBJ2-2; D not certain. The germline gives CDR1 SGHVS, CDR2 FQNEAQ. This CDR3 has 11 amino acids. CDR3 DNA sequence: TGTGCCAGCAGCTTAGGCCGATACAAATCTTTT. Protein sequence: CASSLGRYKSF.

CDR3 sequence (DNA): TGTGCCAGCAGTTACGGGGCGGTAACGAACACCGGGGAGCTGTTTTTT. Protein sequence: CASSYGAVTNTGELFF. The chain links TRBV6-2 or TRBV6-3 to TRBJ2-2; the D gene is possibly TRBD1 (5 bases). CDR3 length: 16 amino acids. Germline-derived CDR1 and CDR2 are MNHEY and SVGEGT. Trimming removed 2 bases from V and 0 bases from J, with 10 bases in between.

The CDR3 loop is CASSQGQGNGELFF. CDR3 DNA sequence: TGTGCCAGCAGCCAGGGACAGGGTAACGGGGAGCTGTTTTTT. The chain combines TRBV11-3 with TRBJ2-2, with 9 positions matching TRBD1. Germline V gene data show CDR1 as SGHNT and CDR2 as YENEEA. The CDR3 loop spans 14 amino acids. With 5 bases clipped from V and 7 bases from J, the junction kept 5 bases outside the gene matches.

This clone showed up just a few times. J is TRBJ1-6 and V is TRBV6-6; D not resolved. CDR1 is MNHNY, CDR2 SVGAGI, per germline (reference sequence). Trimming cost V 2 bases and J 8 bases, with 4 bases left between them. CDR3 length: 12 amino acids. Here the CDR3 reads CASSYGYSPLHF. The CDR3 DNA reads as TGTGCCAGCAGTTACGGCTATTCACCCCTCCACTTT.

V gene TRBV5-1 combines with J gene TRBJ2-6; 8 bases are shared with TRBD1. Trimming removed 0 bases from V and 0 bases from J; junction bases left unmatched: 5. CDR1 is SGHRS and CDR2 is YFSETQ in the germline V gene. The CDR3 consists of 18 residues. The CDR3 nucleotides read TGCGCCAGCAGCTTGGTCGGGACAGGAGGCTCTGGGGCCAACGTCCTGACTTTC. It yields the protein CASSLVGTGGSGANVLTF.

The genes are TRBV3-1 (or the pseudogene TRBV3-2) and TRBJ2-7, with D possibly TRBD2 on 6 matching bases. The CDR3 runs to 13 residues. V gave up 1 base and J gave up 7 bases, with 11 bases separating them. Germline CDR1 is LGHDT and CDR2 is YNNKEL (reference sequence). CDR3 amino acids: CASSQGTTTEQYF. CDR3 DNA: TGTGCCAGCAGCCAAGGGACTACCACTGAGCAGTACTTC.

The rearrangement links TRBV7-2 to TRBJ2-7, with 14 nucleotides matching TRBD2. V lost 6 bases, J lost 3 bases, and 1 base stayed unmatched. The CDR3 contains 14 residues. In germline, CDR1 is SGHTA, CDR2 FQGNSA. CDR3 sequence (DNA): TGTGCCAGCAGGGGGACTAGCGGGAGCTACGAGCAGTACTTC. Its translation: CASRGTSGSYEQYF.

The gene calls are TRBV11-2 and TRBJ2-1, with TRBD2 matching over 11 bases. This CDR3 has 16 amino acids. Germline V gives CDR1 SGHAT, CDR2 FQNNGV. V was clipped by 5 bases and J by 4 bases; unmatched bases: 7. The CDR3 protein is CASSNRGTSGYNEQFF. The CDR3 nucleotides read TGTGCCAGCAGCAACCGTGGGACTAGCGGATACAATGAGCAGTTCTTC.

The chain couples TRBV5-1 to TRBJ2-1; D unresolved. Germline-derived CDR1 and CDR2 are SGHRS and YFSETQ. This CDR3 contains 16 residues. V was shortened by 0 bases and J by 0 bases, with 10 bases between the two germline ends. As DNA, the CDR3 is TGCGCCAGCAGCTTGGCCGAACAGAGCTCCTACAATGAGCAGTTCTTC. Amino acid sequence: CASSLAEQSSYNEQFF.

CDR3 DNA sequence: TGTGCCAGCAGCCAAGATATGGAGCAGTACTTC. Translation gives CASSQDMEQYF. This sequence joins TRBV14 and TRBJ2-7; D is unclear. This CDR3 comprises 11 residues. Germline-derived CDR1 and CDR2 are SGHDN and FVKESK. The germline V and J ends were trimmed by 0 bases and 7 bases, with 4 bases remaining between them.

This chain links TRBV6-5 with TRBJ2-7; a weak D match, TRBD1 (6 bases). Germline values: CDR1 MNHEY, CDR2 SVGAGI. The V and J ends lost 5 bases and 3 bases respectively, with 11 bases between them. The CDR3 runs to 13 residues. The CDR3 reads CASSPWDNYEQYF. The CDR3 bases are TGTGCCAGCAGTCCCTGGGACAACTACGAGCAGTACTTC.